Presented here are 13 T cell receptor beta chains from one specimen sequenced in a study of metastatic and nonmetastatic thyroid tumors. TCRdb called clones again from the PCR reads with MiXCR. The sample carries about 5,100 clones, less than 30% recorded once. Prior to thyroid surgery, none of the patients had received any treatment. Sequencing was carried out using adjacent normal tissue. The origin of the receptors is a female donor with papillary thyroid cancer or a benign thyroid nodule (not recorded which). Some clones in this sample may be carry-over from other donors' samples.

This clone is classed as medium-sized. This chain connects TRBV3-1 to TRBJ2-3; D may be TRBD1 (6 bases). This CDR3 contains 14 residues. CDR1 and CDR2 (germline): LGHDT, YNNKEL (reference sequence). V was shortened by 4 bases and J by 7 bases, with 15 bases between the two germline ends. CDR3 coding DNA: TGTGCCAGCAGCCCCGGACAGATGGTGAATACGCAGTATTTT. It is translated as CASSPGQMVNTQYF.

In its sample, this clone is medium-sized. The V and J genes are TRBV29-1 and TRBJ1-2; 8 nucleotides align to TRBD1. The CDR3 loop spans 14 amino acids. V was pared by 6 bases and J by 0 bases, with 6 bases of the junction left unmatched. Germline V lookup: CDR1 SQVTM, CDR2 ANQGSEA. This CDR3 reads CSVPRGLSNYGYTF. CDR3 coding DNA: TGCAGCGTGCCCAGGGGGCTATCTAACTATGGCTACACCTTC.

The J gene is TRBJ1-1, the V gene TRBV6-1; D remains unclear. This CDR3 spans 14 amino acids. Per germline, CDR1 MNHNS and CDR2 SASEGT. Trimming pared 3 bases from V and 8 bases from J, leaving 16 bases between. CDR3 nucleotides: TGTGCCAGCAGTGATGTACCGGGCCGTCGAGAAGCTTTCTTT. Translating gives CASSDVPGRREAFF.

This clone was observed a few times. This rearrangement joins TRBV5-1 to TRBJ1-3, with D unresolved. CDR1 and CDR2 (germline): SGHRS, YFSETQ. V lost 5 bases and J 8 bases, leaving 11 bases between the germline ends. This CDR3 has 12 amino acids. The CDR3 region has the DNA TGCGCCAGCAGAAGAGAGGAGGACACCATATATTTT. Translated, it gives CASRREEDTIYF. Supplemented by reference TRBV5-1 and TRBJ1-3, the full variable domain reads KAGVTQTPRYLIKTRGQQVTLSCSPISGHRSVSWYQQTPGQGLQFLFEYFSETQRNKGNFPGRFSGRQFSNSRSEMNVSTLELGDSALYLCASRREEDTIYFGEGSWLTVV.

This clone was counted at least ten times. Given a much more abundant clone one base away, this may be a read error. The V gene is TRBV7-2, the J gene TRBJ1-4; 8 bases are a match to TRBD1. J was trimmed by 5 bases and V by 5 bases; bases with no gene match: 7. This CDR3 is 15 amino acids long. CDR1 and CDR2 (germline): SGHTA, FQGNSA. In nucleotides, the CDR3 is TGTGCCAGCAGCCCGGGCAGGGGGCGGAATGAAAAACTGTTTTTT. Its protein is CASSPGRGRNEKLFF.

This clone appeared a few times. Here the CDR3 reads CASTFGGPNTGELFF. The DNA of the CDR3 is TGTGCCAGCACCTTCGGGGGGCCGAACACCGGGGAGCTGTTTTTT. V is TRBV27 and J is TRBJ2-2; the D gene is possibly TRBD2 (7 bases). Trimming left V 7 bases short and J 0 bases short, with 12 bases between. Germline CDR1 MNHEY, CDR2 SMNVEV (reference sequence). The CDR3 is 15 residues long.

Points on this clone: Since the CDR3 does not end with the conserved phenylalanine or tryptophan, this likely comes from a read error. The V call is TRBV12-3 or TRBV12-4, the J call TRBJ2-7; no clear D gene. The CDR3 runs to 14 residues. The CDR3 bases are TGTGCCAGCAGTATTGGGCCAGTTCAAAACGATCAGTACTGC. Protein sequence: CASSIGPVQNDQYC.

The rearrangement links TRBV20-1 to TRBJ2-7; 8 nucleotides line up with TRBD2. Germline V gene data show CDR1 as DFQATT and CDR2 as SNEGSKA (reference sequence). J gave up 6 bases and V 2 bases, and 9 bases lay outside the gene matches. The CDR3 contains 14 residues. The DNA for the CDR3 is TGCAGTGCTAGAAGGGGGGGGACTAGAGGCGAGCAGTACTTC. It translates to CSARRGGTRGEQYF.

J is TRBJ2-7 and V is TRBV5-1, with D hard to call. Germline values: CDR1 SGHRS, CDR2 YFSETQ. V lost 1 base to trimming and J lost 4 bases, with 9 bases between them. The length of the CDR3 is 13 residues. The CDR3, as DNA: TGCGCCAGCAGCTTGACCATTGGGTACGAGCAGTACTTC. Amino acid sequence: CASSLTIGYEQYF.

The V gene is TRBV5-1, the J gene TRBJ2-5; 13 bases line up with TRBD2. The V and J ends lost 3 bases and 5 bases, in that order; junction bases with no gene match: 4. The CDR3 loop spans 15 amino acids. CDR1 is SGHRS and CDR2 is YFSETQ in the germline V gene. The CDR3 sequence is CASSSTSGRVETQYF. The CDR3 DNA reads TGCGCCAGCAGCTCCACTAGCGGGAGGGTGGAGACCCAGTACTTC.

This clone was counted many times. The rearrangement links TRBV6-1 to TRBJ2-6, with a possible D match to TRBD1 (6 bases). The CDR3 extends over 18 amino acids. The germline gives CDR1 MNHNS, CDR2 SASEGT. V was clipped by 2 bases and J by 4 bases, with 18 bases between them. CDR3: CASSELRTVLSGANVLTF. The CDR3 DNA is TGTGCCAGCAGTGAACTCCGGACAGTTTTATCCGGGGCCAACGTCCTGACTTTC.

This clone is medium-sized. The rearrangement uses TRBV9 and TRBJ2-1; D might be TRBD2 (6 bases). Germline CDR1 is SGDLS and CDR2 is YYNGEE. The CDR3 runs 13 residues. Deletions cut 3 bases from V and 8 bases from J, with 12 bases between. CDR3: CASSGGVLDEQFF. CDR3 coding DNA: TGTGCCAGCAGCGGGGGGGTTTTGGATGAGCAGTTCTTC. Combining the CDR3 with reference TRBV9 and TRBJ2-1 gives the whole variable domain DSGVTQTPKHLITATGQRVTLRCSPRSGDLSVYWYQQSLDQGLQFLIQYYNGEERAKGNILERFSAQQFPDLHSELNLSSLELGDSALYFCASSGGVLDEQFFGPGTRLTVL.

A few counts support this clone. For the CDR3, the DNA is TGTGCCAGCAGTTCCGAGCGGAGGGGCGCGTACGAGCAGTACTTC. This sequence encodes CASSSERRGAYEQYF. The chain joins TRBV27 to TRBJ2-7, with D possibly matching TRBD2 (6 bases). The germline CDR1 and CDR2 sequences are MNHEY and SMNVEV (reference sequence). V was shortened by 4 bases and J by 4 bases, with 17 bases between the two germline ends. This CDR3 comprises 15 residues.